This T cell receptor (beta chain) is drawn from a study of T cell repertoires in cytomegalovirus infection. Study-level background: Use of recently identified HLA-C-restricted and well-studied HLA-B-restricted CMV epitopes was part of the study. Evidence of both CMV infection and a matching HLA type came from public TCR beta signatures.

With regard to this clonotype: Its antigen is as yet unknown.

Study-wide points: Identification of carriers of CMV plus the relevant HLA was performed using cumulative public TCR beta family frequency. HLA-C-restricted TCR beta clonotypes specific for CMV led the ex vivo response.

One entry per CDR3 protein, called by TCRdb with MiXCR from the reads. The sample lists about 700,000 distinct CDR3 sequences, roughly 30% occurring once. The receptor comes from a human donor in good health (CMV status not recorded). Some clones in this sample may be carry-over from other donors' samples. The sequenced sample was cultured PBMCs, obtained from culture after CMV antigen stimulation.

CDR3 DNA: TGTGCCAGCAGTGAAGCGCGGGGCGGCACTGAAGCTTTCTTT. Protein product: CASSEARGGTEAFF. The chain has TRBV2 and TRBJ1-1; perhaps TRBD1 as D (5 bases). Trimming cost V 0 bases and J 4 bases, with 9 bases left between them. Germline CDR1 SNHLY, CDR2 FYNNEI. The CDR3 is 14 residues long.